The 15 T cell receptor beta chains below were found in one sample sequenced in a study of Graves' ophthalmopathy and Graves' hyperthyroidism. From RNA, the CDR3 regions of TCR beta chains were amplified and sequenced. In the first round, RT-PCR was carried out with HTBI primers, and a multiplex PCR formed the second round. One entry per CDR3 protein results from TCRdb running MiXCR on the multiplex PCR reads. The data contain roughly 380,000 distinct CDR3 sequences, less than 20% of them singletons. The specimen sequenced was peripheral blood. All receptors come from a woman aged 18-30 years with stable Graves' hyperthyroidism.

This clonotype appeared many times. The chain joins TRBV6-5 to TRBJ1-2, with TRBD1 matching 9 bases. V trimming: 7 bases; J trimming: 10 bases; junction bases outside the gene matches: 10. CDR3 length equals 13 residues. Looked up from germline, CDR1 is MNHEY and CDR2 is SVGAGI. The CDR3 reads CASIKTGGLIYTF. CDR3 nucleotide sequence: TGTGCCAGCATTAAAACAGGGGGCTTAATCTACACCTTC.

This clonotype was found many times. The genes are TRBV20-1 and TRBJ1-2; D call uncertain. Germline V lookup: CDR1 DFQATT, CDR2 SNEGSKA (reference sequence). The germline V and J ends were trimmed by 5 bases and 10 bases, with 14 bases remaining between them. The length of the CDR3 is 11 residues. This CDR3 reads CSARRRTLYTF. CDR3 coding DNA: TGCAGTGCTCGTCGCCGGACCCTCTACACCTTC.

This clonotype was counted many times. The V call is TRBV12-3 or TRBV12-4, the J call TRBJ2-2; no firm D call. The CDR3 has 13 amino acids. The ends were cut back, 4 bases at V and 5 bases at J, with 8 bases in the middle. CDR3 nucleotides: TGTGCCAGCAGTTCGCCGGATACCGGGGAGCTGTTTTTT. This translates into CASSSPDTGELFF.

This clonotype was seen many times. CDR3 sequence (DNA): TGTGCCAGCATAAGACCCTCGACCACTGAAGCTTTCTTT. Protein: CASIRPSTTEAFF. The chain links TRBV6-1 to TRBJ1-1, with unresolved D. Germline lookup yields CDR1 MNHNS and CDR2 SASEGT. The V end was cut by 7 bases, the J end by 4 bases, with 13 bases between. The CDR3 has 13 amino acids.

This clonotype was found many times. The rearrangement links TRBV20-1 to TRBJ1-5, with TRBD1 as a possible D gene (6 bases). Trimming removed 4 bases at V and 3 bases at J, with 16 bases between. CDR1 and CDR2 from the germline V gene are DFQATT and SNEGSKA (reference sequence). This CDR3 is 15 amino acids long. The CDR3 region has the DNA TGCAGTGCTACCTCCGGAGGGGGGATCAATCAGCCCCAGCATTTT. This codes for CSATSGGGINQPQHF.

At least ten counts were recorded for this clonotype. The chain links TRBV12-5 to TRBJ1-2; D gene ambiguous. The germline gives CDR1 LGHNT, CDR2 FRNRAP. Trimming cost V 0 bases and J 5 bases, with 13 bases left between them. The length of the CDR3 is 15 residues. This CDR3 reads CASGLVSGEGYGYTF. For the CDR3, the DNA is TGTGCTAGTGGTTTGGTTTCCGGGGAAGGGTATGGCTACACCTTC.

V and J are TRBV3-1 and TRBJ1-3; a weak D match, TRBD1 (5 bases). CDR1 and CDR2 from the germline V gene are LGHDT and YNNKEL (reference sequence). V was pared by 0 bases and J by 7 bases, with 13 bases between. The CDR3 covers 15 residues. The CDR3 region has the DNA TGTGCCAGCAGCCAAGAGGGGGGTAGTCGGAACACCATATATTTT. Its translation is CASSQEGGSRNTIYF.

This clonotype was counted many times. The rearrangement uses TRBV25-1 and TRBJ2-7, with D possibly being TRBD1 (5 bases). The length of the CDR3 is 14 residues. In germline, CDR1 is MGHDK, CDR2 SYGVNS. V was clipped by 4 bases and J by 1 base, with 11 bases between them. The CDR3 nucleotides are TGTGCCAGCAGTGGCAGGGAATCTTCCTACGAGCAGTACTTC. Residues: CASSGRESSYEQYF.

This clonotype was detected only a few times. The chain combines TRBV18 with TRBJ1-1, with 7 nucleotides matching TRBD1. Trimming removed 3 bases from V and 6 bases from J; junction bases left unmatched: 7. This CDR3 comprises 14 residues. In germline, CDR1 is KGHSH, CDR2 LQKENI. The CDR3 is CASSPPDRLAEAFF. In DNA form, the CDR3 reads TGTGCCAGCTCACCGCCGGACAGGTTGGCTGAAGCTTTCTTT.

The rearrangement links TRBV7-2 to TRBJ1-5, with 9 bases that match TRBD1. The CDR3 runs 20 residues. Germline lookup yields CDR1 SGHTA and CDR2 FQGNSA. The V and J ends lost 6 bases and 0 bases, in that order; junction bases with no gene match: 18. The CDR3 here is CASRRLWDRDGVHSNQPQHF. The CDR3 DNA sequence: TGTGCCAGCAGGCGATTATGGGACAGGGATGGTGTACATAGCAATCAGCCCCAGCATTTT.

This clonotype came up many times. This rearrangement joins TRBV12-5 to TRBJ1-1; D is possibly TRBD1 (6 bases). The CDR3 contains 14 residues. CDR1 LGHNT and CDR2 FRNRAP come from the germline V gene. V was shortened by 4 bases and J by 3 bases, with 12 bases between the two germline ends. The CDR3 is CASGSGQRYTEAFF. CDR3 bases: TGTGCTAGTGGTTCGGGACAAAGGTACACTGAAGCTTTCTTT.

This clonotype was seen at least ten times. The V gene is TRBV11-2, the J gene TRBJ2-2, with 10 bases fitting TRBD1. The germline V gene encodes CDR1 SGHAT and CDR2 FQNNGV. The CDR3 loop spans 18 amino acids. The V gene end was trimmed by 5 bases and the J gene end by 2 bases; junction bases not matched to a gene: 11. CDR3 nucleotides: TGTGCCAGCAGCCCATATTATCGGACAGGGGGTAACACCGGGGAGCTGTTTTTT. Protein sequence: CASSPYYRTGGNTGELFF.

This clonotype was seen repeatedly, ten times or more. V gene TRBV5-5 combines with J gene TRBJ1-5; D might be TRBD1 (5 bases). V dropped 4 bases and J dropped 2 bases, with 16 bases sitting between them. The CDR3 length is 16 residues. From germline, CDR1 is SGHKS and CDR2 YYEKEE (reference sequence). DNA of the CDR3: TGTGCCAGCAGCCTAATAGCAGGGAGAGGCAATCAGCCCCAGCATTTT. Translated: CASSLIAGRGNQPQHF. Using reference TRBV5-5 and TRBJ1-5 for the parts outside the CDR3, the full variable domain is DAGVTQSPTHLIKTRGQQVTLRCSPISGHKSVSWYQQVLGQGPQFIFQYYEKEERGRGNFPDRFSARQFPNYSSELNVNALLLGDSALYLCASSLIAGRGNQPQHFGDGTRLSIL.

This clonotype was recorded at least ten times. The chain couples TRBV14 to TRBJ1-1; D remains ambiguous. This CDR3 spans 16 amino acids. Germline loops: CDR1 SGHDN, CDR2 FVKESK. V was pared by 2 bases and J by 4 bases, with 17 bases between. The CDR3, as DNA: TGTGCCAGCAGCCAACCCCCCGGGGAGGAGACCACTGAAGCTTTCTTT. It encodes CASSQPPGEETTEAFF.

CDR3 DNA sequence: TGTGCCAGCATTCCTATGGACAGGAACACTGAAGCTTTCTTT. Translation gives CASIPMDRNTEAFF. The rearrangement links TRBV27 to TRBJ1-1, with D tentatively TRBD1 (6 bases). The V and J ends lost 7 bases and 1 base respectively, with 13 bases between them. The germline V gene has CDR1 MNHEY and CDR2 SMNVEV (reference sequence). The CDR3 extends over 14 amino acids.